This T cell receptor beta chain is from a study of OX40 agonist ivuxolimab in advanced cancers. Here immunoSEQ multiplex PCR was the method, and the copy in TCRdb shows in-frame clones only, minus some. The sample records some 40,000 clones, around 85% being singletons. The sequencing here drew on CD4+ or CD8+ T cells sorted from blood, taken in a trial of the OX40 agonist ivuxolimab. This TCR was sampled from an adult with an advanced solid tumor such as melanoma, head and neck, liver or kidney cancer.

The CDR3 loop is CASSEYRTSASTDTQYF. For the CDR3, the DNA is TGTGCCAGCAGTGAATATAGGACTAGCGCCAGCACAGATACGCAGTATTTT. J is TRBJ2-3 and V is TRBV6-1; 9 bases line up with TRBD2. The CDR3 has 17 residues. V trimming: 2 bases; J trimming: 0 bases; junction bases outside the gene matches: 6. Germline lookup yields CDR1 MNHNS and CDR2 SASEGT.